This TCR beta chain was identified in a study of cytomegalovirus exposure and HLA in healthy donors. The CDR3 consists of 11 residues. CDR1 MNHEY and CDR2 SVGAGI come from the germline V gene. In regard to this clone: Its specificity is unknown.

PCR used 60 Vbeta primers and 13 Jbeta primers. The data were produced by immunoSEQ multiplex PCR, yet TCRdb's version contains in-frame clones alone and is incomplete. The repertoire holds around 100,000 clones, roughly 69% seen once, with 3.8% in the top ten. Study-wide findings and caveats: High specificity and sensitivity for cytomegalovirus status were reported for the classifier.

Sequencing was done on a sample of PBMCs. The chain combines TRBV6-5 with TRBJ2-2; D may be TRBD1 (5 bases). The clonotype comes from a man aged 25-45 years in good health and CMV-seropositive. The CDR3 sequence is CGTGNTGELFF. The CDR3 DNA reads TGTGGAACAGGGAACACCGGGGAGCTGTTTTTT.